This TCR beta chain was identified in a study of cytomegalovirus exposure and HLA in healthy donors. V lost 5 bases to trimming and J lost 5 bases, with 10 bases between them. CDR1 and CDR2 (germline): MNHNY, SVGAGI (reference sequence). This CDR3 comprises 13 residues. This clone was counted a few times. Whereas donors were nominally healthy upon sampling, unrecorded immune exposures were probable. Use of 60 Vbeta and 13 Jbeta primers characterized the PCR. The method was immunoSEQ multiplex PCR; TCRdb's version includes in-frame clones alone and lacks a portion of them. The data contain over 100,000 clones, roughly 70% of them singletons.

Specimen: PBMCs. This sequence originates from a man aged 35-49 years in good health and CMV-seropositive. This chain connects TRBV6-6 to TRBJ2-1; weak D call: TRBD2 (6 bases). CDR3 DNA: TGTGCCAGCAGTCGCGGGGTACACAATGAGCAGTTCTTC. This sequence encodes CASSRGVHNEQFF.